The clone carrying this T cell receptor beta chain was seen more than once but under ten times. Its antigen is currently unknown. This sample is drawn from a study of cytomegalovirus exposure and HLA in healthy donors. Overall study context: A preliminary data release comprised roughly 85 million unique TCRs obtained from HLA-typed donors. General study points: Based on reports, TCR beta sequences accurately predicted HLA-A and HLA-B alleles for most subjects.

The primer mix had 60 Vbeta and 13 Jbeta primers. Sequencing used immunoSEQ multiplex PCR; TCRdb keeps in-frame clones, though not all of them. The sample has approximately 120,000 clones, 77% seen once. Sequenced sample: PBMCs. This TCR was sampled from a woman in her 40s in good health and CMV-seropositive.

This CDR3 reads CASSYPGQKGYTF. For the CDR3, the DNA is TGTGCCAGCAGTTACCCGGGACAAAAAGGCTACACCTTC. This sequence joins TRBV6-5 and TRBJ1-2, with D tentatively TRBD1 (6 bases). This CDR3 has 13 amino acids. V was cut by 2 bases and J by 8 bases, with 12 bases left in between. Germline CDR1 MNHEY, CDR2 SVGAGI.